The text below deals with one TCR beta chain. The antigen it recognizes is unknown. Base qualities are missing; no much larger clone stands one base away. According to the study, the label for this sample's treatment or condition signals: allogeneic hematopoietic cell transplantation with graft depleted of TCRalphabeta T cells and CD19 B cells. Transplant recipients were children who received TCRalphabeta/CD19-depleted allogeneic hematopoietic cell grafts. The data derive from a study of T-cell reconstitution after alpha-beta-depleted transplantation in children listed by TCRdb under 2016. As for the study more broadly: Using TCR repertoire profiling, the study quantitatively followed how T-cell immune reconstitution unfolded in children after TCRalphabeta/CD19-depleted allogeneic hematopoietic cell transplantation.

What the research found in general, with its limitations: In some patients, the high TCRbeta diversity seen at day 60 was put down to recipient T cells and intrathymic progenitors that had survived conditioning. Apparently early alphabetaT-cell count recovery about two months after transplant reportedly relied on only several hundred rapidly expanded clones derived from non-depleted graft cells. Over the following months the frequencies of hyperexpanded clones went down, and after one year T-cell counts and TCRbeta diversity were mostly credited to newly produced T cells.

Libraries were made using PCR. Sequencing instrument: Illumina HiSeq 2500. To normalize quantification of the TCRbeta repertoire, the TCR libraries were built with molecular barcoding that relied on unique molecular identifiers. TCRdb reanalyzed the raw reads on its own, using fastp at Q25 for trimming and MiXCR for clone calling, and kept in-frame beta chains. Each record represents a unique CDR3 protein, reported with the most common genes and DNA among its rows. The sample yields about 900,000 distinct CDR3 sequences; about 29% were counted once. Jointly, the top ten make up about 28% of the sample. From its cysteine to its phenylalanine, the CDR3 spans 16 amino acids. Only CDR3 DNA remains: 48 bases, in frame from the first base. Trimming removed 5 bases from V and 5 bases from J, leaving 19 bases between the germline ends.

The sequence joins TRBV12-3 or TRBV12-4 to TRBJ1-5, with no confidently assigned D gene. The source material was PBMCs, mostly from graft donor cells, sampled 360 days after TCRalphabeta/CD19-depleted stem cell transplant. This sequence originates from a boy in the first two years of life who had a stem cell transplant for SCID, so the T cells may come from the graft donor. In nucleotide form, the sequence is TGTGCCAGCAGTCCCTTTATGCCAAACTCTGATCAGCCCCAGCATTTT. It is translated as CASSPFMPNSDQPQHF.